These 7 T cell receptor beta chains share one sample of origin, sequenced in a study of blood T cell repertoires in COVID-19. Clones were sequenced by immunoSEQ multiplex PCR, and TCRdb holds only the in-frame ones, with some missing. Seen here are over 200,000 clones, around 86% observed once, and the top ten hold about 14%. Sequenced input: PBMCs or T cells enriched from blood (not recorded which). These receptors came from a man aged 18 to 30 who had recovered from COVID-19.

The chain employs TRBV7-9 and TRBJ1-2, with 9 bases matching TRBD1. V was clipped by 3 bases and J by 3 bases; unmatched bases: 14. Looked up from germline, CDR1 is SEHNR and CDR2 is FQNEAQ (reference sequence). This CDR3 region has 18 residues. The CDR3 here is CASSFRYGWDRDYYGYTF. The CDR3 DNA sequence: TGTGCCAGCAGCTTTAGGTACGGATGGGACAGGGATTACTATGGCTACACCTTC.

The chain combines TRBV30 with TRBJ2-1, with D possibly matching TRBD1 (6 bases). Germline assignment: CDR1 GTSNPN and CDR2 SVGIG (reference sequence). This CDR3 region has 15 residues. Trimming pared 4 bases from V and 1 base from J, leaving 14 bases between. The CDR3 sequence: CAWTRRQESYNEQFF. The CDR3 nucleotides read TGTGCCTGGACCCGACGACAGGAGTCCTACAATGAGCAGTTCTTC.

The rearrangement links TRBV24-1 to TRBJ2-5, with 12 positions matching TRBD1. Germline CDR1 KGHDR, CDR2 SFDVKD. Trimming at V came to 2 bases and at J to 4 bases, leaving 1 base not matched to a gene. This CDR3 is 15 amino acids long. The CDR3 DNA is TGTGCCACCAGTGATTCGGGACAGGGGGCAGAGACCCAGTACTTC. Translating gives CATSDSGQGAETQYF.

The V and J genes are TRBV4-1 and TRBJ2-7; 7 bases agree with TRBD1. This CDR3 is built from 14 residues. CDR1 is MGHRA and CDR2 is YSYEKL in the germline V gene. V was clipped by 0 bases and J by 2 bases; unmatched bases: 1. In nucleotides, the CDR3 is TGCGCCAGCAGCCAAGAAACAGGGGCCTACGAGCAGTACTTC. Protein sequence: CASSQETGAYEQYF.

The chain combines TRBV5-8 with TRBJ1-5, with 7 bases aligning to TRBD1. This CDR3 is 14 amino acids long. Germline V gives CDR1 SGHTS, CDR2 YDEGEE. Germline trimming cut 4 bases from V and 5 bases from J; bases unmatched to any gene: 6. This CDR3 is CASSPGQTHQPQHF. The CDR3 DNA reads TGTGCCAGCAGCCCGGGACAGACTCATCAGCCCCAGCATTTT.

The V and J genes are TRBV5-1 and TRBJ2-1; TRBD2 matches at 9 bases. V lost 1 base to trimming and J lost 8 bases; unmatched junction nucleotides: 16. Germline loops: CDR1 SGHRS, CDR2 YFSETQ. The CDR3 extends over 18 amino acids. For the CDR3, the DNA is TGCGCCAGCAGCTTGTTGGGTCTAGCGGGACGGGATGATCATGAGCAGTTCTTC. It yields the protein CASSLLGLAGRDDHEQFF.

This clone appeared once. This chain joins TRBV11-3 and TRBJ2-7, with 8 bases identical to TRBD2. The CDR3 runs 16 residues. The V gene end was trimmed by 1 base and the J gene end by 3 bases; junction bases not matched to a gene: 8. Germline V CDR1 and CDR2: SGHNT, YENEEA. CDR3 sequence (DNA): TGTGCCAGCAGCTTAGCGGGTTCCGGGAGGGACTACGAGCAGTACTTC. Its protein product is CASSLAGSGRDYEQYF.